Below are 22 T cell receptor beta chains sequenced from a single sample in a study of regulatory and conventional T cells in RAG deficiency. Assay: immunoSEQ multiplex PCR; the TCRdb copy retains only in-frame clones and omits some. The repertoire holds more than 40,000 clones, with 90% as singletons. Genomic DNA came from blood conventional CD4+ T cells gated CD25-low CD127-high. The sample was also linked to a second study, of regulatory T cells. That paper notes: The PCR used 52 TRBV and 13 TRBJ primers.

Specimen: CD4+ effector T cells sorted from blood. The receptors derive from a human donor in good health.

The chain has TRBV5-1 and TRBJ1-5; D may be TRBD1 (5 bases). The CDR3 spans 15 residues. Trimming took 0 bases from V and 5 from J, leaving 12 bases between them. The germline CDR1 and CDR2 sequences are SGHRS and YFSETQ. The CDR3 region has the DNA TGCGCCAGCAGCTTGGAAGGGGTCCTCCATCAGCCCCAGCATTTT. Translated, it gives CASSLEGVLHQPQHF.

This chain uses TRBV11-1 with TRBJ2-7; 8 bases agree with TRBD1. Trimming removed 3 bases from V and 3 bases from J; junction bases left unmatched: 7. Germline CDR1 SGHAT, CDR2 FQDESV (reference sequence). This CDR3 region has 15 residues. CDR3: CASSFSQGAFYEQYF. Here the CDR3 DNA reads TGTGCCAGCAGCTTTAGTCAGGGGGCTTTCTACGAGCAGTACTTC.

The gene calls are TRBV14 and TRBJ2-1, with a tentative D call TRBD1 (5 bases). The ends were cut back, 3 bases at V and 6 bases at J, with 15 bases in the middle. CDR3 length equals 15 residues. Per germline, CDR1 SGHDN and CDR2 FVKESK. CDR3 sequence: CASSQQGGLRNEQFF. The CDR3 DNA is TGTGCCAGCAGCCAGCAGGGTGGTCTGCGCAATGAGCAGTTCTTC.

V gene TRBV30 combines with J gene TRBJ2-6; D may be TRBD2 (5 bases). Germline CDR1 and CDR2: GTSNPN and SVGIG (reference sequence). V dropped 2 bases and J dropped 0 bases, with 17 bases sitting between them. The CDR3 runs to 18 residues. The CDR3 spells CAWSSTRTGHSGANVLTF. The CDR3 DNA sequence: TGTGCCTGGAGTTCCACTCGGACTGGCCACTCTGGGGCCAACGTCCTGACTTTC.

V gene TRBV6-6 combines with J gene TRBJ1-1; 10 bases map to TRBD1. This CDR3 contains 14 residues. V was pared by 5 bases and J by 4 bases, with 4 bases of the junction left unmatched. Looked up from germline, CDR1 is MNHNY and CDR2 is SVGAGI (reference sequence). CDR3 sequence: CASSNRQGATEAFF. Here the CDR3 DNA reads TGTGCCAGCAGTAACCGACAGGGGGCCACTGAAGCTTTCTTT.

CDR3 bases: TGCGCCAGCAGCTCTGAGGGGCCTAGCGGGGCCCCTTACAATGAGCAGTTCTTC. Protein sequence: CASSSEGPSGAPYNEQFF. V usage is TRBV5-1 and J usage is TRBJ2-1; 9 bases match TRBD2. The V segment lost 3 bases and the J segment 4 bases; nucleotides outside the gene matches: 14. The germline V gene encodes CDR1 SGHRS and CDR2 YFSETQ. The CDR3 totals 18 residues.

This rearrangement joins TRBV6-6 to TRBJ2-1, with 9 bases aligning to TRBD1. The CDR3 covers 15 residues. Germline V gene lookup returns CDR1 MNHNY and CDR2 SVGAGI (reference sequence). After removal of 5 bases from V and 7 bases from J, the junction contained 9 bases not matched to a gene. CDR3 residues: CASSTVGQGGNEQFF. CDR3 nucleotide sequence: TGTGCCAGCAGTACAGTGGGACAGGGTGGGAATGAGCAGTTCTTC.

This clone was observed once. This chain uses TRBV4-1 with TRBJ2-5, with a weak D call TRBD1 (5 bases). The germline gives CDR1 MGHRA, CDR2 YSYEKL. Trimming removed 0 bases from V and 1 base from J, with 15 bases in between. CDR3 length: 17 amino acids. DNA for the CDR3: TGCGCCAGCAGCCAAGATTCGGGTTCAGGGTTCCAAGAGACCCAGTACTTC. Its protein product is CASSQDSGSGFQETQYF.

The chain links TRBV13 to TRBJ2-1, with 11 positions matching TRBD1. Unmatched junction bases numbered 9, after V lost 4 bases and J lost 4 bases. Germline CDR1 and CDR2: PRHDT and FYEKMQ (reference sequence). This CDR3 is built from 17 residues. The CDR3 here is CASSSGPGTGGYNEQFF. The CDR3 region has the DNA TGTGCCAGCAGCTCCGGACCCGGGACAGGGGGATACAATGAGCAGTTCTTC. The full variable domain, rest sourced from reference TRBV13 and TRBJ2-1, is AAGVIQSPRHLIKEKRETATLKCYPIPRHDTVYWYQQGPGQDPQFLISFYEKMQSDKGSIPDRFSAQQFSDYHSELNMSSLELGDSALYFCASSSGPGTGGYNEQFFGPGTRLTVL.

The chain links TRBV6-5 to TRBJ1-4, with D unclear. This CDR3 is 13 amino acids long. CDR1 MNHEY and CDR2 SVGAGI come from the germline V gene. V was cut by 5 bases and J by 8 bases, with 12 bases left in between. CDR3 nucleotide sequence: TGTGCCAGCAGTGAACTGACGGGAGAAAAACTGTTTTTT. Translating it yields CASSELTGEKLFF.

The chain uses TRBV2 and TRBJ2-4; perhaps TRBD2 as D (6 bases). Trimming left V 6 bases short and J 0 bases short, with 15 bases between. The V gene's germline CDR1 is SNHLY and CDR2 FYNNEI. The CDR3 is made up of 16 amino acids. This chain's CDR3 is CASSRDSELAKNIQYF. CDR3 DNA: TGTGCCAGCAGCCGGGACTCGGAACTAGCCAAAAACATTCAGTACTTC.

The chain combines TRBV30 with TRBJ2-7; 9 bases are a match to TRBD2. The CDR3 is 14 amino acids. V trimming: 3 bases; J trimming: 6 bases; junction bases outside the gene matches: 9. Germline loops: CDR1 GTSNPN, CDR2 SVGIG (reference sequence). The CDR3 nucleotides read TGTGCCTGGAGAAGGACTAGCGCCTTAGGCGAGCAGTACTTC. It encodes CAWRRTSALGEQYF.

This clone came up once. The genes are TRBV5-5 and TRBJ2-2; D might be TRBD1 (6 bases). V lost 2 bases to trimming and J lost 5 bases, with 16 bases between them. The CDR3 is made up of 16 amino acids. CDR1 and CDR2 from the germline V gene are SGHKS and YYEKEE (reference sequence). DNA for the CDR3: TGTGCCAGCAGCTTAGGACAGCTGCAGGGGACCGGGGAGCTGTTTTTT. Its protein product is CASSLGQLQGTGELFF.

The CDR3 region has the DNA TGTGCCAGCAGTGAAGCGGGCGGGGGTAGATCTCGGCTTGCGCAGTATTTT. Translated, it gives CASSEAGGGRSRLAQYF. V is TRBV6-1 and J is TRBJ2-3; TRBD2 matches at 7 bases. Germline-derived CDR1 and CDR2 are MNHNS and SASEGT. The CDR3 runs to 17 residues. V shed 0 bases, J shed 10 bases, and the junction held 16 bases outside the gene matches.

This chain uses TRBV18 with TRBJ2-7; D is perhaps TRBD1 or TRBD2 (5 bases each). This CDR3 contains 19 residues. The germline V gene has CDR1 KGHSH and CDR2 LQKENI. The V and J ends lost 0 bases and 5 bases respectively, with 26 bases between them. CDR3 bases: TGTGCCAGCTCACCACCATTACTGAACCGGGACCGTGGATTGGACGAGCAGTACTTC. Translation: CASSPPLLNRDRGLDEQYF.

The rearrangement links TRBV19 to TRBJ2-2, with 9 nucleotides matching TRBD2. Germline lookup yields CDR1 LNHDA and CDR2 SQIVND (reference sequence). The CDR3 has 16 residues. J lost 1 base, V lost 7 bases, and 7 bases had no gene match. CDR3 residues: CASTRGLAQNTGELFF. The DNA for the CDR3 is TGTGCCAGTACCCGGGGACTAGCCCAGAACACCGGGGAGCTGTTTTTT.

The chain couples TRBV19 to TRBJ2-6; D ambiguous. The V end lost 6 bases, the J end lost 0 bases, and 9 bases lay between the germline ends. Germline CDR1 reads LNHDA; CDR2 reads SQIVND (reference sequence). The CDR3 is 15 residues long. CDR3 loop: CASRDTSSGANVLTF. CDR3 nucleotide sequence: TGTGCCAGTAGGGATACCTCCTCTGGGGCCAACGTCCTGACTTTC.

The chain combines TRBV6-5 with TRBJ2-7; D not resolved. Trimming took off 0 bases at V and 4 bases at J, with 4 bases between the two ends. Germline-derived CDR1 and CDR2 are MNHEY and SVGAGI. The CDR3 length is 12 residues. CDR3 sequence reads: CASSYSSYEQYF. The CDR3 DNA reads as TGTGCCAGCAGTTACTCCTCTTACGAGCAGTACTTC.

The DNA for the CDR3 is TGTGCCAGCAGTTACTCGGGCAGGCAAGAGACCCAGTACTTC. Its translation: CASSYSGRQETQYF. The chain links TRBV6-5 to TRBJ2-5; no clear D. Trimming cost V 0 bases and J 2 bases, with 7 bases left between them. The CDR3 loop spans 14 amino acids. The V gene's germline CDR1 is MNHEY and CDR2 SVGAGI.

The chain links TRBV7-6 to TRBJ2-5; the D is unclear. Germline values: CDR1 SGHVS, CDR2 FNYEAQ. V lost 0 bases to trimming and J lost 5 bases, with 4 bases between them. This CDR3 has 12 amino acids. The CDR3 spells CASSLAWETQYF. CDR3 DNA: TGTGCCAGCAGCTTAGCATGGGAGACCCAGTACTTC.

The chain links TRBV9 to TRBJ2-3, with D possibly being TRBD2 (5 bases). Between the trimmed V and J ends, which lost 0 bases and 3 bases, there was a span of 8 bases. The CDR3 extends over 14 amino acids. Per the germline V gene, CDR1 is SGDLS and CDR2 is YYNGEE. CDR3 coding DNA: TGTGCCAGCAGCGTAGACCGGGGAACAGATACGCAGTATTTT. Protein sequence: CASSVDRGTDTQYF.

The chain's CDR3 is CASSLAVGGGKLFF. The CDR3 bases are TGTGCCAGCAGCTTAGCTGTAGGGGGGGGAAAACTGTTTTTT. The chain links TRBV7-6 to TRBJ1-4, with D perhaps matching TRBD1 (6 bases). Germline V gene sequence: CDR1 SGHVS, CDR2 FNYEAQ. Trimming stripped 0 bases from V and 10 bases from J, with 12 bases between. The CDR3 is 14 amino acids.